The 17 T cell receptor beta chains in this list originate from one sample, sequenced in a study of multiple sclerosis patients with progressive multifocal leukoencephalopathy. The data were produced by immunoSEQ multiplex PCR, yet TCRdb's version contains in-frame clones alone and is incomplete. The data hold 30,000 to 35,000 clones, with 87% observed a single time. Time point described: time of PML onset. This specimen consisted of PBMCs, obtained from a patient treated with natalizumab. Receptors originate from a human donor with progressive multifocal leukoencephalopathy.

This chain uses TRBV27 with TRBJ2-2; 9 positions match TRBD2. The CDR3 extends over 16 amino acids. Per germline, CDR1 MNHEY and CDR2 SMNVEV (reference sequence). V shed 7 bases and J 0 bases; nucleotides not matched to a gene: 6. In DNA, the CDR3 is TGTGCCAGCACAATGACTAGCGGCGCGAACACCGGGGAGCTGTTTTTT. It encodes CASTMTSGANTGELFF.

The rearrangement joins TRBV15 to TRBJ2-4; D tentatively fits TRBD1 or TRBD2 (5 bases each). Germline CDR1 and CDR2: LNHNV and YYDKDF (reference sequence). V lost 0 bases, J lost 1 base, and 10 bases lay in between. The CDR3 length is 16 residues. CDR3 nucleotides: TGTGCCACCAGCAGAGATTCCGGGGACGCCAAAAACATTCAGTACTTC. Residues: CATSRDSGDAKNIQYF. The full variable domain, with the rest looked up from reference TRBV15 and TRBJ2-4, is DAMVIQNPRYQVTQFGKPVTLSCSQTLNHNVMYWYQQKSSQAPKLLFHYYDKDFNNEADTPDNFQSRRPNTSFCFLDIRSPGLGDTAMYLCATSRDSGDAKNIQYFGAGTRLSVL.

V gene TRBV9 combines with J gene TRBJ2-1, with D perhaps matching TRBD1 (6 bases). V lost 3 bases and J 7 bases, leaving 11 bases between the germline ends. This CDR3 comprises 13 residues. CDR1 and CDR2 (germline): SGDLS, YYNGEE. The CDR3 DNA reads as TGTGCCAGCAGCGGCGTGAGGGGGAATGAGCAGTTCTTC. This gives the protein CASSGVRGNEQFF.

The J gene is TRBJ1-4, the V gene TRBV5-4; weak D call: TRBD1 (5 bases). The germline CDR1 and CDR2 sequences are SGHNT and YYREEE (reference sequence). The ends were cut back, 4 bases at V and 7 bases at J, with 8 bases in the middle. The CDR3 runs to 12 residues. The CDR3 region is CASSRDREKLFF. CDR3 bases: TGTGCCAGCAGCCGGGACCGTGAAAAACTGTTTTTT.

This clone was found once. V is TRBV9 and J is TRBJ2-1; 9 bases fit TRBD2. The germline V gene encodes CDR1 SGDLS and CDR2 YYNGEE. Unmatched junction bases numbered 12, after V lost 4 bases and J lost 7 bases. The CDR3 loop spans 16 amino acids. The CDR3 loop is CASSPRLAGAMNEQFF. The CDR3 coding sequence is TGTGCCAGCAGCCCTCGTTTAGCGGGAGCGATGAATGAGCAGTTCTTC.

The rearrangement uses TRBV5-1 and TRBJ1-6; the match to TRBD1 covers 11 bases. CDR3 length equals 15 residues. The trim removed 0 bases at V and 13 bases at J, leaving 6 bases unmatched. CDR1 and CDR2 (germline): SGHRS, YFSETQ. DNA of the CDR3: TGCGCCAGCAGCTTGGATGGGGACAGGGGGTCGCCCCTCCACTTT. This sequence encodes CASSLDGDRGSPLHF. Variable domain in full (rest from reference TRBV5-1 and TRBJ1-6): KAGVTQTPRYLIKTRGQQVTLSCSPISGHRSVSWYQQTPGQGLQFLFEYFSETQRNKGNFPGRFSGRQFSNSRSEMNVSTLELGDSALYLCASSLDGDRGSPLHFGNGTRLTVT.

This chain connects TRBV29-1 to TRBJ2-5; tentatively, D is TRBD1 or TRBD2 (6 bases each). Matching the DNA end better, TRBJ2-7 makes the J call doubtful. From germline, CDR1 is SQVTM and CDR2 ANQGSEA. The CDR3 extends over 15 amino acids. CDR3 DNA: TGCAGCGTTTGGGCCGGAGGGGGGCCCTCCTACGAGCAGTACTTC. This translates into CSVWAGGGPSYEQYF.

This clone appeared a few times. V usage is TRBV7-9 and J usage is TRBJ1-1; perhaps TRBD1 as D (5 bases). V lost 4 bases to trimming and J lost 0 bases, with 12 bases between them. Germline V lookup: CDR1 SEHNR, CDR2 FQNEAQ (reference sequence). This CDR3 is 15 amino acids long. In nucleotides, the CDR3 is TGTGCCAGCAGCTCCCAGCCACAGGTGAACACTGAAGCTTTCTTT. It translates to CASSSQPQVNTEAFF.

The CDR3 DNA reads as TGTGCTAGTGGTTTGGTAAGAGATCTGGACAGTAGACGGGAGACCCAGTACTTC. It codes for CASGLVRDLDSRRETQYF. V gene TRBV12-5 combines with J gene TRBJ2-5; possible D gene TRBD1, 6 bases. V was trimmed by 0 bases and J by 5 bases, leaving 22 bases between them. The CDR3 consists of 18 residues. Germline CDR1 is LGHNT and CDR2 is FRNRAP.

This sequence joins TRBV6-5 and TRBJ2-2, with D unclear. The CDR3 length is 13 residues. Germline V gene data show CDR1 as MNHEY and CDR2 as SVGAGI. V lost 6 bases and J 8 bases, leaving 13 bases between the germline ends. CDR3 residues: CASRYLLGGELFF. The CDR3 DNA reads TGTGCCAGCAGATATCTTCTGGGAGGGGAGCTGTTTTTT.

V gene TRBV6-6 combines with J gene TRBJ2-5, with D possibly being TRBD1 or TRBD2 (5 bases each). The tail of the sequence fits TRBJ2-7 better, so the J call may be wrong. CDR3 size: 13 residues. CDR1 is MNHNY and CDR2 is SVGAGI in the germline V gene (reference sequence). Here the CDR3 reads CASSPGSSYEQYF. CDR3 DNA sequence: TGTGCCAGCAGCCCAGGGAGCTCCTACGAGCAGTACTTC.

V is TRBV6-6 and J is TRBJ1-1; 7 nucleotides align to TRBD1. This CDR3 contains 15 residues. With 5 bases clipped from V and 7 bases from J, the junction kept 13 bases outside the gene matches. The germline CDR1 and CDR2 sequences are MNHNY and SVGAGI (reference sequence). The CDR3 loop is CASSRSHRGESEAFF. CDR3 DNA: TGTGCCAGCAGTCGGTCACACAGGGGCGAGAGTGAAGCTTTCTTT.

The rearrangement links TRBV7-6 to TRBJ2-2; D gene ambiguous. Trimming removed 7 bases from V and 6 bases from J, with 21 bases in between. This CDR3 region has 16 residues. The germline gives CDR1 SGHVS, CDR2 FNYEAQ. This CDR3 reads CASTPRPGPSPGELFF. The CDR3 coding sequence is TGTGCCAGCACCCCCCGGCCCGGACCCTCGCCCGGGGAGCTGTTTTTT.

The gene calls are TRBV30 and TRBJ2-7, with D unclear. Trimming stripped 3 bases from V and 2 bases from J, with 11 bases between. The CDR3 is 13 residues long. CDR1 is GTSNPN and CDR2 is SVGIG in the germline V gene (reference sequence). The CDR3 DNA reads TGTGCCTGGAGCGGCAGAACTCCCTACGAGCAGTACTTC. Translated, it gives CAWSGRTPYEQYF. Variable domain in full (rest from reference TRBV30 and TRBJ2-7): SQTIHQWPATLVQPVGSPLSLECTVEGTSNPNLYWYRQAAGRGLQLLFYSVGIGQISSEVPQNLSASRPQDRQFILSSKKLLLSDSGFYLCAWSGRTPYEQYFGPGTRLTVT.

V gene TRBV7-9 combines with J gene TRBJ1-1; D ambiguous. V was cut by 5 bases and J by 0 bases, with 16 bases left in between. CDR1 and CDR2 from the germline V gene are SEHNR and FQNEAQ (reference sequence). CDR3 size: 16 residues. The CDR3 nucleotides read TGTGCCAGCAGCGACTCCCTCGGGGTAATGAACACTGAAGCTTTCTTT. This encodes CASSDSLGVMNTEAFF.

The V gene is TRBV7-9, the J gene TRBJ2-1; D may be TRBD1 (5 bases). Trimming removed 2 bases at V and 9 bases at J, with 8 bases between. CDR1 is SEHNR and CDR2 is FQNEAQ in the germline V gene (reference sequence). The CDR3 loop spans 12 amino acids. The CDR3: CASSLSGAEQFF. CDR3 nucleotides: TGTGCCAGCAGCTTAAGTGGGGCTGAGCAGTTCTTC.

The count of this clone is one. V gene TRBV2 combines with J gene TRBJ1-6; D gene unclear. CDR3 length equals 15 residues. V was pared by 3 bases and J by 1 base, with 7 bases between. Per the germline V gene, CDR1 is SNHLY and CDR2 is FYNNEI. The CDR3 coding sequence is TGTGCCAGCAGTGACGGGAGTTCCTATAATTCACCCCTCCACTTT. Translation: CASSDGSSYNSPLHF.